This TCR beta chain originates from a study of breast tumors, draining lymph nodes, adjacent tissues (TCRdb year 2016). Broadly, across the study: Breast cancer patients provided tumor, adjacent nontumor tissue and axillary lymph nodes, and the study compared the TCR beta repertoires across these three sources. In human breast cancer, the study set out to evaluate how tumor, surrounding tissue and draining lymph node repertoires relate to one another and whether T cells may move between these sites. Summary of the overall study and its limitations: The similarity between tumor and nontumor tissue repertoires was significantly greater in luminal-like breast cancer than in basal-like breast cancer. T-cell repertoire diversity in tumors was found to be lower than in lymph nodes but higher than in nontumor tissue, and preferential V and J gene usage was observed. The conclusion that tumor T cells originate in lymph nodes was framed as consistent with a hypothesis rather than directly demonstrated. The data were judged consistent with most tumor T cells deriving from the lymph node and then expanding within tumor tissue.

At least ten counts were recorded for this clonotype. Its antigen is currently not known. No base quality information exists; no much larger clone differs at one position. The axillary draining lymph nodes of breast cancer patients were the source of the lymph node samples. The sequencing machine was an Illumina HiSeq 2000. TCR beta chain libraries were generated by multiplex PCR amplification. The amplified TCR beta chain products were analyzed by high-throughput sequencing. In TCRdb, the public reads were trimmed at Q25 with fastp and aligned with MiXCR, with productive beta chains retained. Every distinct CDR3 protein forms one entry, paired with its most common genes and DNA. Across this sample there are some 85,000 distinct CDR3 sequences, with around 30% seen only once. Clones ranked in the top ten supply about 8% of the sample. Sequenced sample: axillary lymph node tissue. The clonotype comes from a female donor with breast cancer. Some clones in this sample may be carry-over from other donors' samples.

The sequenced DNA is TGTGCCAGCAGGGGAAACAGGGAGACGTTCTTC. It specifies CASRGNRETFF. The chain was built from TRBV5-6 and TRBJ2-1; the D region possibly corresponds to TRBD1 (6 bases align). As encoded in the germline V gene, CDR1 is SGHDT while CDR2 is YYEEEE. The CDR3, cysteine through phenylalanine, is 11 amino acids long. Solely the CDR3 DNA is kept, with 33 bases framed from the first base. V lost 5 bases and J lost 15 bases; the stretch between them is 15 bases long.